This section outlines one TCR beta chain sequence together with its context. Its antigen is not identified. Clones were sequenced by immunoSEQ multiplex PCR, and TCRdb holds only the in-frame ones, with some missing. This table holds about 690,000 clones, 90% found once. The sample originates from a study of shared clonotypes between healthy human individuals. Study-wide background: Used for every donor were three CD4 naive, three CD4 memory, two CD8 naive and one CD8 memory plate.

General study findings and limits: Clonotype sharing across donors was expected to vary with sequencing depth.

Germline values: CDR1 KGHSH, CDR2 LQKENI. Trimming shortened V by 4 bases and J by 8 bases, and 20 bases separated the two germline ends. The length of the CDR3 is 16 residues. Input material: memory CD8+ T cells from PBMCs. Documented subset: CD45RO+ cells pooled with CCR7-negative TemRA cells. The TCR sequence derives from a man in his late teens or twenties in good health. Some clones in this sample may be carry-over from other donors' samples. The V gene is TRBV18, the J gene TRBJ1-4, with D perhaps TRBD1 (5 bases). The chain's CDR3 is CASSQDYSPREEKLFF. The DNA for the CDR3 is TGTGCCAGCTCACAAGACTACAGCCCCAGGGAGGAAAAACTGTTTTTT.